These 22 T cell receptor beta chains originate from one sample sequenced in a study of blood T cell repertoires in COVID-19. The table came from immunoSEQ multiplex PCR; TCRdb's copy has only in-frame clones and leaves some out. The table shows over 200,000 clones, with about nine tenths occurring only once. The sample taken for sequencing was peripheral blood. These receptors came from a man between 40 and 49 years old who had recovered from COVID-19.

The V call is TRBV27, the J call TRBJ1-2; TRBD1 matches 8 bases. Germline trimming cut 0 bases from V and 5 bases from J; bases unmatched to any gene: 5. CDR1 MNHEY and CDR2 SMNVEV come from the germline V gene (reference sequence). The CDR3 contains 15 residues. The DNA of the CDR3 is TGTGCCAGCAGTTTATCGAGGACAGGGCCTTATGGCTACACCTTC. It specifies CASSLSRTGPYGYTF.

The rearrangement joins TRBV5-4 to TRBJ1-2, with TRBD1 identical over 7 bases. The trim removed 4 bases at V and 6 bases at J, leaving 3 bases unmatched. The germline gives CDR1 SGHNT, CDR2 YYREEE (reference sequence). The CDR3 is 12 residues long. The DNA for the CDR3 is TGTGCCAGCAGCCCGACAGGGAATGGCTACACCTTC. Its protein is CASSPTGNGYTF.

This chain joins TRBV7-6 and TRBJ2-7; the D gene is possibly TRBD1 (6 bases). V lost 5 bases, J lost 3 bases, and 17 bases lay in between. This CDR3 spans 15 amino acids. The germline CDR1 and CDR2 sequences are SGHVS and FNYEAQ. The CDR3 loop reads CASSPGRGNIYEQYF. CDR3 nucleotides: TGTGCCAGCAGCCCAGGTAGGGGGAACATCTACGAGCAGTACTTC.

This clone has just one count. The V call is TRBV30, the J call TRBJ2-2; D not certain. The CDR3 has 14 residues. V dropped 4 bases and J dropped 1 base, with 10 bases sitting between them. Germline CDR1 reads GTSNPN; CDR2 reads SVGIG (reference sequence). The CDR3 here is CAWKYSLNTGELFF. In nucleotides, the CDR3 is TGTGCCTGGAAGTACAGTTTGAACACCGGGGAGCTGTTTTTT.

This clone occurred a few times. The chain recombines TRBV2 with TRBJ2-6; D might be TRBD1 (6 bases). Trimming cost V 6 bases and J 0 bases, with 9 bases left between them. The CDR3 consists of 15 residues. Germline V gene data show CDR1 as SNHLY and CDR2 as FYNNEI. CDR3 bases: TGTGCCAGCAGGGAACAGGGCTCTGGGGCCAACGTCCTGACTTTC. It translates to CASREQGSGANVLTF.

This clone showed up just a few times. The chain carries TRBV14 and TRBJ1-1; D ambiguous. Germline V CDR1 and CDR2: SGHDN, FVKESK. The CDR3 totals 15 residues. V was cut by 0 bases and J by 1 base, with 9 bases left in between. CDR3 residues: CASSQDFWRNTEAFF. The CDR3 region has the DNA TGTGCCAGCAGCCAAGATTTTTGGAGGAACACTGAAGCTTTCTTT. Full variable domain (remainder filled in from reference TRBV14 and TRBJ1-1): EAGVTQFPSHSVIEKGQTVTLRCDPISGHDNLYWYRRVMGKEIKFLLHFVKESKQDESGMPNNRFLAERTGGTYSTLKVQPAELEDSGVYFCASSQDFWRNTEAFFGQGTRLTVV.

The DNA for the CDR3 is TGCGCCAGCAGCAAGGAACTAGCGGGGGGAATCAATGAGCAGTTCTTC. Amino acids: CASSKELAGGINEQFF. The gene calls are TRBV10-1 and TRBJ2-1; 12 bases map to TRBD2. In germline, CDR1 is WNHNN, CDR2 SYGVQD (reference sequence). With 6 bases clipped from V and 6 bases from J, the junction kept 9 bases outside the gene matches. CDR3 length equals 16 residues.

This clone was detected a few times. This chain joins TRBV9 and TRBJ1-2; D is perhaps TRBD1 (6 bases). The V gene's germline CDR1 is SGDLS and CDR2 YYNGEE. V shed 3 bases and J shed 8 bases, with 11 bases lying between them. The CDR3 has 12 amino acids. This CDR3 is CASSAGTKGYTF. CDR3 bases: TGTGCCAGCAGCGCCGGGACAAAGGGCTACACCTTC.

This chain uses TRBV19 with TRBJ1-3, with TRBD1 as a possible D gene (6 bases). This CDR3 is built from 17 residues. The germline gives CDR1 LNHDA, CDR2 SQIVND (reference sequence). The V end was cut by 5 bases, the J end by 2 bases, with 19 bases between. This CDR3 is CASSQLGQPLTGNTIYF. The CDR3 nucleotides are TGTGCCAGTAGTCAACTCGGACAGCCTCTAACTGGAAACACCATATATTTT.

This clone was detected once. The chain employs TRBV18 and TRBJ2-3; D is unresolved. The CDR3 has 14 amino acids. Germline V lookup: CDR1 KGHSH, CDR2 LQKENI. With 1 base removed from V and 1 base from J, the gap between germline ends came to 6 bases. Here the CDR3 DNA reads TGTGCCAGCTCACCACGGCCAGGCACAGATACGCAGTATTTT. It specifies CASSPRPGTDTQYF.

The V and J genes are TRBV7-2 and TRBJ1-2; D uncertain. Germline V gene sequence: CDR1 SGHTA, CDR2 FQGNSA. V gave up 3 bases and J gave up 3 bases, with 8 bases separating them. CDR3 length: 13 residues. Here the CDR3 DNA reads TGTGCCAGCAGCTTGAACAGATACTATGGCTACACCTTC. Amino acid sequence: CASSLNRYYGYTF. Variable domain in full (rest from reference TRBV7-2 and TRBJ1-2): GAGVSQSPSNKVTEKGKDVELRCDPISGHTALYWYRQSLGQGLEFLIYFQGNSAPDKSGLPSDRFSAERTGGSVSTLTIQRTQQEDSAVYLCASSLNRYYGYTFGSGTRLTVV.

This clone has just one count. The V gene is TRBV15, the J gene TRBJ1-6, with D possibly matching TRBD1 (6 bases). Trimming took off 2 bases at V and 11 bases at J, with 16 bases between the two ends. Germline lookup yields CDR1 LNHNV and CDR2 YYDKDF (reference sequence). This CDR3 comprises 15 residues. CDR3 region: CATSRLPGEQTPLHF. The CDR3 DNA reads as TGTGCCACCAGCAGACTCCCAGGGGAGCAAACACCCCTCCACTTT.

The CDR3 DNA reads as TGTGCCAGCAGTTTCCACCCGGGACAGGGCGTGGGGTATGGCTACACCTTC. This gives the protein CASSFHPGQGVGYGYTF. This chain uses TRBV27 with TRBJ1-2, with TRBD1 identical over 9 bases. The CDR3 totals 17 residues. From germline, CDR1 is MNHEY and CDR2 SMNVEV (reference sequence). V was clipped by 3 bases and J by 5 bases; unmatched bases: 13.

The V and J genes are TRBV6-2 or TRBV6-3 and TRBJ1-1, with TRBD1 matching 7 bases. The V segment lost 5 bases and the J segment 7 bases; nucleotides outside the gene matches: 7. The CDR3 length is 13 residues. The germline CDR1 and CDR2 sequences are MNHEY and SVGEGT. Here the CDR3 DNA reads TGTGCCAGCAGTGACACAGGGGCAAGTGAAGCTTTCTTT. It codes for CASSDTGASEAFF.

This clone was seen a few times. The chain joins TRBV20-1 to TRBJ2-5, with 10 bases fitting TRBD2. CDR1 is DFQATT, CDR2 SNEGSKA, per germline (reference sequence). This CDR3 contains 19 residues. Trimming took 3 bases from V and 2 from J; bases not matched to a gene: 18. CDR3 residues: CSASVDSGGPNSQQETQYF. CDR3 coding DNA: TGCAGTGCTAGTGTGGATAGCGGGGGGCCCAACTCGCAACAAGAGACCCAGTACTTC.

The V and J genes are TRBV7-3 and TRBJ2-2; 10 bases align to TRBD1. Looked up from germline, CDR1 is SGHTA and CDR2 is FQGTGA. This CDR3 region has 15 residues. The V gene end was trimmed by 3 bases and the J gene end by 2 bases; junction bases not matched to a gene: 0. As DNA, the CDR3 is TGTGCCAGCAGCTTGACAGGGGGCAACACCGGGGAGCTGTTTTTT. The encoded protein is CASSLTGGNTGELFF.

The V call is TRBV5-1, the J call TRBJ2-3; 10 positions agree with TRBD2. With 5 bases clipped from V and 8 bases from J, the junction kept 11 bases outside the gene matches. The germline V gene encodes CDR1 SGHRS and CDR2 YFSETQ. The length of the CDR3 is 15 residues. The CDR3 protein is CASSWSGRARVTQYF. The CDR3 nucleotides are TGCGCCAGCAGTTGGAGCGGGAGGGCCCGAGTTACGCAGTATTTT.

The chain has TRBV19 and TRBJ1-1; 11 bases agree with TRBD1. Germline V gene sequence: CDR1 LNHDA, CDR2 SQIVND (reference sequence). V shed 4 bases, J shed 4 bases, and the junction held 8 bases outside the gene matches. This CDR3 contains 16 residues. CDR3 DNA: TGTGCCAGTAGTACGGGCGCCGGGACAGGGGGCACTGAAGCTTTCTTT. Amino acid sequence: CASSTGAGTGGTEAFF.

This clone was detected only a few times. The chain links TRBV7-9 to TRBJ1-5; TRBD1 might be the D (6 bases). The CDR3 length is 15 residues. Trimming left V 5 bases short and J 0 bases short, with 11 bases between. Germline CDR1 is SEHNR and CDR2 is FQNEAQ (reference sequence). CDR3 amino acids: CASSPQGGSNQPQHF. CDR3 bases: TGTGCCAGCAGCCCGCAAGGGGGTAGCAATCAGCCCCAGCATTTT.

The chain combines TRBV13 with TRBJ2-3, with 9 nucleotides matching TRBD2. Unmatched junction bases numbered 3, after V lost 6 bases and J lost 2 bases. CDR1 and CDR2 from the germline V gene are PRHDT and FYEKMQ (reference sequence). The CDR3 extends over 14 amino acids. DNA for the CDR3: TGTGCCAGCAGTTCGGGACTAGCCACAGATACGCAGTATTTT. Its translation is CASSSGLATDTQYF.

The chain combines TRBV9 with TRBJ1-2; tentative D call: TRBD1 (5 bases). The V end lost 4 bases, the J end lost 8 bases, and 15 bases lay between the germline ends. Per germline, CDR1 SGDLS and CDR2 YYNGEE. This CDR3 has 13 residues. CDR3 in DNA: TGTGCCAGCAGCCCGGCGGGGGTGGGGGGCTACACCTTC. Translating gives CASSPAGVGGYTF.

CDR3 sequence: CASGPGLAGVLAKNIQYF. The CDR3 region has the DNA TGTGCCAGCGGACCAGGACTAGCGGGGGTCCTAGCCAAAAACATTCAGTACTTC. The gene calls are TRBV7-9 and TRBJ2-4, with 13 bases aligning to TRBD2. Germline lookup yields CDR1 SEHNR and CDR2 FQNEAQ (reference sequence). The V gene end was trimmed by 8 bases and the J gene end by 0 bases; junction bases not matched to a gene: 10. The CDR3 totals 18 residues. Together with reference TRBV7-9 and TRBJ2-4, the CDR3 gives the full variable domain: DTGVSQNPRHKITKRGQNVTFRCDPISEHNRLYWYRQTLGQGPEFLTYFQNEAQLEKSRLLSDRFSAERPKGSFSTLEIQRTEQGDSAMYLCASGPGLAGVLAKNIQYFGAGTRLSVL.